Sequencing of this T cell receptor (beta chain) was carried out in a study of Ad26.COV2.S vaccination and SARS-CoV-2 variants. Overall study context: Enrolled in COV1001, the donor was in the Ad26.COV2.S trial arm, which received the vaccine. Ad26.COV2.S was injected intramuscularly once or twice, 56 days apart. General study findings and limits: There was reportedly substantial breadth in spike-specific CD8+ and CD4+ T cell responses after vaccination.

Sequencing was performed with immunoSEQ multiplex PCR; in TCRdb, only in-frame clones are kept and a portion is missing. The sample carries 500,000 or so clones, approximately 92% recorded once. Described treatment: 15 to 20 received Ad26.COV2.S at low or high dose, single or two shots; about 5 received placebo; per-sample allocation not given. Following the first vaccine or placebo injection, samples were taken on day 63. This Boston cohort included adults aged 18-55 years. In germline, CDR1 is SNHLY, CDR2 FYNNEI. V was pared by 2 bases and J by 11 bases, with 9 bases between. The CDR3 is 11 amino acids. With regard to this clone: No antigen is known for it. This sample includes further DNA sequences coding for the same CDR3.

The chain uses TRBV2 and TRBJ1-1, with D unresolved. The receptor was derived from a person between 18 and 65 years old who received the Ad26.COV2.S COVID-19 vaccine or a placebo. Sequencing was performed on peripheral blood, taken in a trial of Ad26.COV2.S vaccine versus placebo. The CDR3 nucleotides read TGTGCCAGCAGTGAACTGGGTGAGGCTTTCTTT. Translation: CASSELGEAFF.